This T cell receptor (beta chain) derives from a study of cytomegalovirus exposure and HLA in healthy donors. Study conclusions and caveats: The later analysis indicated that the majority of CMV-associated TCR beta chains appeared HLA-restricted. A later analysis revealed that TCR association rates differed between HLA loci, peaking at DRB1 and bottoming out at HLA-C. Owing to their indistinguishability, certain V segments, notably TRBV6-2 and TRBV6-3, were excluded.

Primers for the PCR totalled 60 Vbeta and 13 Jbeta. Assay: immunoSEQ multiplex PCR; the TCRdb copy retains only in-frame clones and omits some. The table lists under 200,000 clones, 75% to 85% of them singletons. Germline assignment: CDR1 LNHNV and CDR2 YYDKDF (reference sequence). Losses at the gene ends were 0 bases for V and 5 bases for J; bases not matched to a gene: 4. The CDR3 has 14 amino acids. Healthy bone marrow donors made up the donor group. Regarding this clone: The antigen is unknown.

This chain links TRBV15 with TRBJ2-7; 7 bases agree with TRBD2. The sequenced sample consisted of PBMCs. This clonotype originated in a girl aged 2-15 years in good health and CMV-seropositive. CDR3 in amino acids: CATSRDAGVNEQYF. The CDR3 bases are TGTGCCACCAGCAGAGACGCGGGGGTGAACGAGCAGTACTTC.